The source of this T cell receptor (beta chain) is a study of regulatory T cells in long-lasting Graves disease. Building the TCR beta libraries relied on iRepertoire HTBI primers, and CDR3 regions underwent Arm-PCR. TCRdb reprocessed the multiplex PCR reads with MiXCR, giving one entry per CDR3 protein. This sample has 500,000 to 700,000 distinct CDR3 sequences; around 15% occur once, and the top ten carry around a sixth. CDR3 length: 16 amino acids. J lost 0 bases, V lost 5 bases, and 9 bases had no gene match. From germline, CDR1 is SGHNT and CDR2 YYREEE (reference sequence). Time point described: newly diagnosed GD, antithyroid drugs for less than 3 months. Extracted RNA from PBMCs served as the source of the TCR library. This clonotype has at least ten counts. This sample was shared with a second study, whose subject was T cells in Graves' hyperthyroidism and ophthalmopathy.

The sequence came from a woman aged 25 to 45 with Graves disease. This rearrangement joins TRBV5-4 to TRBJ2-3, with 7 bases lining up with TRBD2. The sequences come from peripheral blood mononuclear cells (PBMCs), collected at new diagnosis, from a patient treated with antithyroid drugs. CDR3 sequence: CASSLRLAGSTDTQYF. The CDR3 DNA reads TGTGCCAGCAGTTTACGTTTAGCGGGTAGCACAGATACGCAGTATTTT.